This T cell receptor (beta chain) was recovered during a study of siplizumab effects on memory and regulatory T cells. On this clone: The antigen is undetermined.

Measured with immunoSEQ multiplex PCR; TCRdb has only the in-frame clones, and not every one. The sample lists 85,000 to 130,000 clones; over 90% were seen once. Notes on the study in general: An assignable naive or memory phenotype was lacking in roughly 75-96% of proliferating CD4+ or CD8+ clones. Naive T cells appeared more varied than memory cells and looked like key alloresponse contributors. Siplizumab led to significantly less abundant alloreactive sequences that could be traced back to unstimulated CD4+ memory cells.

The germline V gene encodes CDR1 MNHEY and CDR2 SMNVEV (reference sequence). This CDR3 has 14 residues. The ends were cut back, 1 base at V and 1 base at J, with 7 bases in the middle. The sample consisted of Tregs sorted from blood. The TCR originated in a human donor in good health. The chain has TRBV27 and TRBJ1-1, with a possible D match to TRBD1 (5 bases). This CDR3 reads CASSLLGGNTEAFF. The CDR3 bases are TGTGCCAGCAGTTTATTGGGGGGGAACACTGAAGCTTTCTTT.